This T cell receptor beta chain derives from a study of identical twins. In its sample, this clonotype was seen a few times. Its specificity is not known. Each CDR3 protein gets one entry after TCRdb re-called the 5' RACE reads with MiXCR. The table lists 700,000 to 950,000 distinct CDR3 sequences, about 12% of them singletons, with 1.5% to 2% in the top ten. The CDR3 has 14 amino acids. The V segment lost 5 bases and the J segment 1 base; nucleotides outside the gene matches: 3. Germline V CDR1 and CDR2: DFQATT, SNEGSKA (reference sequence). Findings of the study overall: Models underestimated how often monozygotic twins shared out-of-frame TCR alpha. In zero-insertion analyses, partial confounding could arise from invariant MAIT and iNKT cells. Insertions were reduced in abundant cord blood beta clonotypes but not in memory repertoires.

These data were likewise used in another study, on yellow fever vaccine responses in identical twins.

This sequence joins TRBV20-1 and TRBJ2-1; 9 bases are a match to TRBD1. The sample was PBMCs. The sequence was collected from a woman between 18 and 29 years old in good health. CDR3 DNA sequence: TGCAGTGCTCCCGGGACAGGGTCCTACAATGAGCAGTTCTTC. Encoded protein: CSAPGTGSYNEQFF.